This T cell receptor (beta chain) was profiled in a study of T cell repertoires in cytomegalovirus infection (dated by TCRdb to the late 2010s). General notes on the study: Donor HLA type was relevant to the analysis, because carriage of CMV infection together with the matching HLA type was indicated by public TCR beta signatures. General study outcomes and caveats: In both this cohort and an independent cohort of a few hundred donors, the cumulative frequency of public TCR beta family members distinguished carriers of CMV infection plus the relevant HLA type. The ex vivo response was dominated by HLA-C-restricted CMV-specific TCR beta clonotypes, which also provided the single most frequent clonotype in two of eight donors.

Reads for this sample came from an Illumina HiSeq 1500. The public reads were quality trimmed at Q25 with fastp and then assembled into clones with MiXCR by TCRdb, keeping productive beta chains. Rows are unified per CDR3 protein, each entry keeping the most common DNA and genes. Within this sample are 100,000 to 150,000 distinct CDR3 sequences, with 7% to 9.5% of them counted one time only. Of the sample, 9.5% to 13% falls within the top ten clones. The junction shows trimming of 0 bases on V and 9 bases on J, plus 21 bases between the germline ends. In the germline V gene (reference sequence), CDR1 corresponds to MNHNY and CDR2 to SVGAGI. Including the terminal cysteine and phenylalanine, the CDR3 comprises 17 residues. Just CDR3 DNA is preserved here, 51 bases in frame from base 1. This clonotype was recorded at least ten times. Its antigen specificity is not known. Per-base qualities were not stored, and no clone one base away is much larger.

Sequenced material: PBMCs. This TCR came from a human donor in good health (CMV status not recorded). Some clones in this sample may be carry-over from other donors' samples. The chain couples TRBV6-6 to TRBJ2-1; the D gene is perhaps TRBD2, on 5 matching bases. DNA sequence: TGTGCCAGCAGTTACTCCGGCGGGCAACCGCGGCGGACTGAGCAGTTCTTC. It encodes CASSYSGGQPRRTEQFF.